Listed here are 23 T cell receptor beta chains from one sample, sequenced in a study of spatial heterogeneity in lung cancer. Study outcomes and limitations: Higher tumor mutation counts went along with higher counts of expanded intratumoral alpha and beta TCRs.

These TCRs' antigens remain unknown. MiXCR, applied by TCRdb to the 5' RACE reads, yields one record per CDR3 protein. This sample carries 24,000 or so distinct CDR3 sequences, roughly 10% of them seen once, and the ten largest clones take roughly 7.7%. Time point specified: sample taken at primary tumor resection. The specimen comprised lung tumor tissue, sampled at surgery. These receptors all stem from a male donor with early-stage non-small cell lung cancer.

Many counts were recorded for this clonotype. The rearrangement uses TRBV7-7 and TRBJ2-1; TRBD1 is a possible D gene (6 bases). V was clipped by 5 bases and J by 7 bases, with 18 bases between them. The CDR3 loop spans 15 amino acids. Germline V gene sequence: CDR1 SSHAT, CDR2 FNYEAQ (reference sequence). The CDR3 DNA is TGTGCCAGCAGCCCCGGACAGTATCCAGAGAATGAGCAGTTCTTC. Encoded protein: CASSPGQYPENEQFF.

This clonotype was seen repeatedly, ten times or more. The CDR3 nucleotides read TGTGCCAGCAGCTTGGGACAGGTGAAAGAGACCCAGTACTTC. Translation gives CASSLGQVKETQYF. The rearrangement links TRBV5-5 to TRBJ2-5; D possibly corresponds to TRBD1 (6 bases). There are 14 residues in the CDR3. Germline V CDR1 and CDR2: SGHKS, YYEKEE (reference sequence). Between the trimmed V and J ends, which lost 0 bases and 3 bases, there was a span of 9 bases.

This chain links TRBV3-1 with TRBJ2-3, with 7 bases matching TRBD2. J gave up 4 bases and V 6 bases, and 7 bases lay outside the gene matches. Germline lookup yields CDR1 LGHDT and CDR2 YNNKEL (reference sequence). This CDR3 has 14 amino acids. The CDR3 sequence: CASRYSSGPDTQYF. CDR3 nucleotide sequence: TGTGCCAGCAGGTATTCTAGCGGCCCAGATACGCAGTATTTT.

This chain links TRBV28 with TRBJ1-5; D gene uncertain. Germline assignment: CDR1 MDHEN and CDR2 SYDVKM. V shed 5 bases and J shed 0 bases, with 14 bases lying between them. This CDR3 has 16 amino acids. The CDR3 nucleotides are TGTGCCAGCAGTCCCCCCGGGCAGATTAGCAATCAGCCCCAGCATTTT. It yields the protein CASSPPGQISNQPQHF. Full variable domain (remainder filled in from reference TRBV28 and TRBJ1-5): DVKVTQSSRYLVKRTGEKVFLECVQDMDHENMFWYRQDPGLGLRLIYFSYDVKMKEKGDIPEGYSVSREKKERFSLILESASTNQTSMYLCASSPPGQISNQPQHFGDGTRLSIL.

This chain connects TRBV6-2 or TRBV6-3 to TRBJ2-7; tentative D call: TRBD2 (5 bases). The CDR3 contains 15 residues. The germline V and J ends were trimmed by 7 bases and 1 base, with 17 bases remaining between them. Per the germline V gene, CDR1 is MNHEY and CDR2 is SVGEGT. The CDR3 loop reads CASTLVGVKSYEQYF. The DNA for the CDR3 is TGTGCCAGCACCCTCGTCGGGGTAAAGTCCTACGAGCAGTACTTC.

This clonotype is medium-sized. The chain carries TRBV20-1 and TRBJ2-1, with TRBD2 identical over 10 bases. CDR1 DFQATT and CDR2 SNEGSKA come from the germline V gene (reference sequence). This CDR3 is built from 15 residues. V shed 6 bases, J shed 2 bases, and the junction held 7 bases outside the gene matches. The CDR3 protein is CSAKQRGGPYNEQFF. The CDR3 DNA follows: TGCAGTGCCAAGCAGCGGGGGGGCCCCTACAATGAGCAGTTCTTC.

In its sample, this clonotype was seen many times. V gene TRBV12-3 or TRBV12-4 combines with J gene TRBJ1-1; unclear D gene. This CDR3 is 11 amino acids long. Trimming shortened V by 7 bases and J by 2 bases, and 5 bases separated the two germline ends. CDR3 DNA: TGTGCCAGCATCGGTAACACTGAAGCTTTCTTT. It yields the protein CASIGNTEAFF.

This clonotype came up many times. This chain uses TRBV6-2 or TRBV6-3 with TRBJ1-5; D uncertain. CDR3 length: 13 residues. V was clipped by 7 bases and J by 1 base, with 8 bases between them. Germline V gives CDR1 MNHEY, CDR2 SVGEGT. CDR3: CASKDPSNQPQHF. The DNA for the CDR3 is TGTGCCAGCAAGGACCCGAGCAATCAGCCCCAGCATTTT.

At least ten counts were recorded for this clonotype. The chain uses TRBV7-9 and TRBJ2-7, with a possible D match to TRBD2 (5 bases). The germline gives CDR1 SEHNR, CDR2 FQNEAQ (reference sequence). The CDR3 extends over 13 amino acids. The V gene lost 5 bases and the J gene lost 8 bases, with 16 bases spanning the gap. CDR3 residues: CASSPSGIPQQYF. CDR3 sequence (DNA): TGTGCCAGCAGCCCCTCGGGGATCCCACAGCAGTACTTC.

The CDR3 protein is CSARLGSNQPQHF. The CDR3 bases are TGCAGTGCTAGACTTGGTAGCAATCAGCCCCAGCATTTT. The chain uses TRBV20-1 and TRBJ1-5, with D unresolved. The V end lost 2 bases, the J end lost 0 bases, and 5 bases lay between the germline ends. Germline V gene sequence: CDR1 DFQATT, CDR2 SNEGSKA (reference sequence). The CDR3 is made up of 13 amino acids.

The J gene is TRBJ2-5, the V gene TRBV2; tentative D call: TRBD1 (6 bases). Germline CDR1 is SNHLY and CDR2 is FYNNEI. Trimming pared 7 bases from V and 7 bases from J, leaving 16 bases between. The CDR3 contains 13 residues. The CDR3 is CASTSPGTRTQYF. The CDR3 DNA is TGTGCCAGCACCTCGCCAGGGACACGGACCCAGTACTTC. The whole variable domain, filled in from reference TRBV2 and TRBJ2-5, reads EPEVTQTPSHQVTQMGQEVILRCVPISNHLYFYWYRQILGQKVEFLVSFYNNEISEKSEIFDDQFSVERPDGSNFTLKIRSTKLEDSAMYFCASTSPGTRTQYFGPGTRLLVL.

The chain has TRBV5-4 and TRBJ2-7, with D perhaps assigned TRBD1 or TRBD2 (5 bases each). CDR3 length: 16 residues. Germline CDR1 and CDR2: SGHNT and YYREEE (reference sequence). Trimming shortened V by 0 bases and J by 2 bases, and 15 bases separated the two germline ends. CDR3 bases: TGTGCCAGCAGCTTGGACGGGGCAGGTTTACCCTACGAGCAGTACTTC. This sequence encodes CASSLDGAGLPYEQYF.

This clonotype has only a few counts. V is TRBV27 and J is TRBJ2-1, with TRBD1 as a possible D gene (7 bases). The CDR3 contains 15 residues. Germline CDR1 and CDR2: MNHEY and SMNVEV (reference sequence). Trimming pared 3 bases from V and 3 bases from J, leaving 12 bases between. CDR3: CASSLEGAIYNEQFF. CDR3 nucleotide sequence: TGTGCCAGCAGTTTGGAGGGGGCTATCTACAATGAGCAGTTCTTC.

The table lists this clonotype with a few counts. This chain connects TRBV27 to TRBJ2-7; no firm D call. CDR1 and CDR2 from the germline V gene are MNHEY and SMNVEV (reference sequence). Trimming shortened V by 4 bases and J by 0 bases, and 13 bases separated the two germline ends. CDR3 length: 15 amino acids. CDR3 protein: CASSSPGGSSYEQYF. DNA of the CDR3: TGTGCCAGCAGTTCCCCCGGTGGCAGCTCCTACGAGCAGTACTTC.

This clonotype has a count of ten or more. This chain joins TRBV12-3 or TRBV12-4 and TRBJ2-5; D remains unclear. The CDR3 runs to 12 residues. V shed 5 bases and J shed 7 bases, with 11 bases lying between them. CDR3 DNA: TGTGCCAGCAGTCCCCTGGCCGGGACCCAGTACTTC. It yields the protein CASSPLAGTQYF.

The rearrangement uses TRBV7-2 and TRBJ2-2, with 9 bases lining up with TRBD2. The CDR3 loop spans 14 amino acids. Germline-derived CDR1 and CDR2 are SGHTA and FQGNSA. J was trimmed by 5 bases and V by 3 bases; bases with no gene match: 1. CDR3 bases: TGTGCCAGCAGCTTGCTAGCGGGAACCGGGGAGCTGTTTTTT. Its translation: CASSLLAGTGELFF.

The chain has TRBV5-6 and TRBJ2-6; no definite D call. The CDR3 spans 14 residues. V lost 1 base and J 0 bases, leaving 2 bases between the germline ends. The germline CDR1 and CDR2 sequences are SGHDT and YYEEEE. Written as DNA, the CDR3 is TGTGCCAGCAGCTTGTTCTCTGGGGCCAACGTCCTGACTTTC. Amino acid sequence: CASSLFSGANVLTF.

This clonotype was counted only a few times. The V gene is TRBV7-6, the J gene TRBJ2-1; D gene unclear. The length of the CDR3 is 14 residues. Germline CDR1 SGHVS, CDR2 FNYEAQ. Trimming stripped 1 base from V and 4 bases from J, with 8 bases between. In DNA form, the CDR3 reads TGTGCCAGCAGCTTAGGAGTCAGTTACAATGAGCAGTTCTTC. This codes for CASSLGVSYNEQFF.

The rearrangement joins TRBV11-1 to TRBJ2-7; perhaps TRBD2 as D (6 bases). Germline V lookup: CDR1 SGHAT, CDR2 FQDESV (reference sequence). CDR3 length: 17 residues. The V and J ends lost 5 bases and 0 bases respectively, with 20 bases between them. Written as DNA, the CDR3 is TGTGCCAGCAGCCGCGGGGCGGGGTTCCTCAGCTCCTACGAGCAGTACTTC. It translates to CASSRGAGFLSSYEQYF.

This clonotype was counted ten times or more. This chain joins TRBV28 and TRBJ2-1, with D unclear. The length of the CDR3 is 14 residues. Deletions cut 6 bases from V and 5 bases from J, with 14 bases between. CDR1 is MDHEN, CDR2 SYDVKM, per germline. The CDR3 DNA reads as TGTGCCAGCAGCCCCCCTAGTTCCGACAATGAGCAGTTCTTC. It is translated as CASSPPSSDNEQFF.

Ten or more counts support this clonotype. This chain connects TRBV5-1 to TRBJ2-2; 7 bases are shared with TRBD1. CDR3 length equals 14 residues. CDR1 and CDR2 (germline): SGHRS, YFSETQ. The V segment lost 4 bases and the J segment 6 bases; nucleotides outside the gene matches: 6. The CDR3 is CASSRGQVAGELFF. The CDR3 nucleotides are TGCGCCAGCAGCAGAGGACAGGTCGCCGGGGAGCTGTTTTTT.

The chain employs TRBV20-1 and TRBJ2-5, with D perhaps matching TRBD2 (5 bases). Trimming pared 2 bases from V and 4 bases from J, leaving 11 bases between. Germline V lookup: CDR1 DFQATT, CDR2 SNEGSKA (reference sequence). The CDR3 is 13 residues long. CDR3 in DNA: TGCAGTGCTAGACCCGGACTCGCAGAGACCCAGTACTTC. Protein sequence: CSARPGLAETQYF.

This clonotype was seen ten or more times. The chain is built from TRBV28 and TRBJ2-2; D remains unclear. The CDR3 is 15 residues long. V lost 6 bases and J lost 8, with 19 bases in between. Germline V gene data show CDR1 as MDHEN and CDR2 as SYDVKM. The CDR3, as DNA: TGTGCCAGCAGCACCCCCGTACTCAAGTGGGGGGAGCTGTTTTTT. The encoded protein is CASSTPVLKWGELFF.